Described below is a single T cell receptor (beta chain) sequence and its context. Its antigen is unknown. The sample comes from a study of shared clonotypes between healthy human individuals. Overall study results and limits: What limited the represented genetic and exposure-history diversity was the small number of donors. Among a few donors, about 4.6% of naive CD4 clonotypes were found in common.

Some clones are missing from TCRdb's copy, which holds only in-frame ones; the method was immunoSEQ multiplex PCR. The sample holds under 1,100,000 clones; around 74% are singletons and the top ten take about 1.5%. This sequence originates from a young man in good health. Material: memory CD4+ T cells sorted from blood. Subset given: CD45RA-negative fraction.

In DNA form, the CDR3 reads TGTGCCAGTAGGAGGACAGAGGGTAGTCAGCCCCAGCATTTT. Translated: CASRRTEGSQPQHF. J is TRBJ1-5 and V is TRBV19, with a weak D call TRBD1 (6 bases). CDR3 size: 14 residues. CDR1 and CDR2 (germline): LNHDA, SQIVND (reference sequence). V gave up 6 bases and J gave up 6 bases, with 15 bases separating them.